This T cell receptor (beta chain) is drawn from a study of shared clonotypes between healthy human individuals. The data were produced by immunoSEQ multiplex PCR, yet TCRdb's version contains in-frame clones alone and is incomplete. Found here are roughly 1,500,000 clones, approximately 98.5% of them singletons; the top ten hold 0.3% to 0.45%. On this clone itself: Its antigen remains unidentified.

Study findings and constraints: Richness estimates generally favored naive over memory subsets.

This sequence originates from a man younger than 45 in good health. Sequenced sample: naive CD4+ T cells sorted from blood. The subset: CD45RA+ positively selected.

The chain's CDR3 is CASSLTGLTEAFF. In DNA, the CDR3 is TGTGCCAGCAGCTTGACAGGGTTAACTGAAGCTTTCTTT. The chain links TRBV13 to TRBJ1-1, with 7 positions matching TRBD1. Per the germline V gene, CDR1 is PRHDT and CDR2 is FYEKMQ (reference sequence). The CDR3 length is 13 residues. The V gene end was trimmed by 3 bases and the J gene end by 5 bases; junction bases not matched to a gene: 3.